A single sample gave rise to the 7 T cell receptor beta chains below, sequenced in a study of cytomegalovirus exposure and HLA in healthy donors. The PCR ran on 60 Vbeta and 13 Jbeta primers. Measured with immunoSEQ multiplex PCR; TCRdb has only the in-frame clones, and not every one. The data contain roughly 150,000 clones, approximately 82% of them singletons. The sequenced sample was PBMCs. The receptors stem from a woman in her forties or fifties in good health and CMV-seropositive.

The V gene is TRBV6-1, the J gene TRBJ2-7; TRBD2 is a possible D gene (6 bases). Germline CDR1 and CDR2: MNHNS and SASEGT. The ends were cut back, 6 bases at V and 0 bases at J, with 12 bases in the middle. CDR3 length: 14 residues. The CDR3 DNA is TGTGCCAGCAGGAGGGACGGGAGCTCCTACGAGCAGTACTTC. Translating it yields CASRRDGSSYEQYF.

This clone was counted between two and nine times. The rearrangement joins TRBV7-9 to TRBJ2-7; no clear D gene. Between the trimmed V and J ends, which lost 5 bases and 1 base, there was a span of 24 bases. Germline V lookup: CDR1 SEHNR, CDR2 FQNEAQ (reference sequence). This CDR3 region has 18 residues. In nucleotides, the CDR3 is TGTGCCAGCAGCCCTGGCCTATCAGACGGAGCTCGATCCTACGAGCAGTACTTC. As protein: CASSPGLSDGARSYEQYF. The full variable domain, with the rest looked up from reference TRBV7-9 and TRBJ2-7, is DTGVSQNPRHKITKRGQNVTFRCDPISEHNRLYWYRQTLGQGPEFLTYFQNEAQLEKSRLLSDRFSAERPKGSFSTLEIQRTEQGDSAMYLCASSPGLSDGARSYEQYFGPGTRLTVT.

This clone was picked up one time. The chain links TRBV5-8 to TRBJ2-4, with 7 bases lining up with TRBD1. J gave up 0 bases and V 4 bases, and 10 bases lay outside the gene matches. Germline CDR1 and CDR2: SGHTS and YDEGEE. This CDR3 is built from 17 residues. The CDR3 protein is CASSKGQQPLAKNIQYF. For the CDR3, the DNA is TGTGCCAGCAGCAAGGGACAGCAACCCTTAGCCAAAAACATTCAGTACTTC.

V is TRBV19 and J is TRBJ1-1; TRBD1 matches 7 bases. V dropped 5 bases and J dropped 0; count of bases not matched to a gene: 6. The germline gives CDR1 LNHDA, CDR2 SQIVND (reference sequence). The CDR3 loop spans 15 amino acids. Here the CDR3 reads CASSPRTGMNTEAFF. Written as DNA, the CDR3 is TGTGCCAGTAGTCCCAGGACAGGCATGAACACTGAAGCTTTCTTT.

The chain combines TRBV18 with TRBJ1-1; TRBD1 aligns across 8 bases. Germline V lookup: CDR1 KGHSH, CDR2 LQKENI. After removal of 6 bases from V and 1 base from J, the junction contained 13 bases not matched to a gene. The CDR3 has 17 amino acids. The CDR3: CASSKQNTGTGNTEAFF. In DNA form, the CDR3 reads TGTGCCAGCTCCAAACAGAACACCGGGACAGGGAACACTGAAGCTTTCTTT.

The chain's CDR3 is CASSWARDSDTQYF. CDR3 nucleotides: TGTGCCAGCAGTTGGGCCAGGGACTCAGATACGCAGTATTTT. The chain recombines TRBV7-2 with TRBJ2-3, with D maybe TRBD2 (6 bases). The CDR3 has 14 residues. Germline V CDR1 and CDR2: SGHTA, FQGNSA. Trimming removed 6 bases at V and 4 bases at J, with 14 bases between.

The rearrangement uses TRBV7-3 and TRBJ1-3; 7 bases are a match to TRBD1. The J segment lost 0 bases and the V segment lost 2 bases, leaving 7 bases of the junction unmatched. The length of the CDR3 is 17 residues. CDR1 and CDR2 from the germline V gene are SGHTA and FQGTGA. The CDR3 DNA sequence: TGTGCCAGCAGCTTACCGGGACAGCTATTCTCTGGAAACACCATATATTTT. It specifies CASSLPGQLFSGNTIYF.